This TCR beta chain was identified in a study of cytomegalovirus exposure and HLA in healthy donors. Whole-study results and caveats: Many donors shared some public TCRs, even though most TCR sequences were rare. Cytomegalovirus-associated status was assigned to about 180 TCR beta chains.

This clone has just a few counts. Its antigen is not identified. This CDR3 spans 13 amino acids. Trimming removed 6 bases from V and 6 bases from J; junction bases left unmatched: 4. Germline CDR1 reads SQVTM; CDR2 reads ANQGSEA. The donors (healthy individuals) were bone marrow donors. When sampled, the donors appeared nominally healthy, though they likely had unrecorded immune exposures. PCR used 60 Vbeta primers and 13 Jbeta primers. Generated by immunoSEQ multiplex PCR, the TCRdb table keeps only in-frame clones and is missing some. The sample holds approximately 100,000 clones, 80% to 90% seen once.

This TCR came from a man aged 50 to 60 in good health and CMV-seronegative. The sequencing input was PBMCs. This rearrangement joins TRBV29-1 to TRBJ1-5; TRBD1 agrees at 11 bases. The CDR3 loop is CSVGQGAGQPQHF. DNA for the CDR3: TGCAGCGTCGGACAGGGGGCGGGTCAGCCCCAGCATTTT.